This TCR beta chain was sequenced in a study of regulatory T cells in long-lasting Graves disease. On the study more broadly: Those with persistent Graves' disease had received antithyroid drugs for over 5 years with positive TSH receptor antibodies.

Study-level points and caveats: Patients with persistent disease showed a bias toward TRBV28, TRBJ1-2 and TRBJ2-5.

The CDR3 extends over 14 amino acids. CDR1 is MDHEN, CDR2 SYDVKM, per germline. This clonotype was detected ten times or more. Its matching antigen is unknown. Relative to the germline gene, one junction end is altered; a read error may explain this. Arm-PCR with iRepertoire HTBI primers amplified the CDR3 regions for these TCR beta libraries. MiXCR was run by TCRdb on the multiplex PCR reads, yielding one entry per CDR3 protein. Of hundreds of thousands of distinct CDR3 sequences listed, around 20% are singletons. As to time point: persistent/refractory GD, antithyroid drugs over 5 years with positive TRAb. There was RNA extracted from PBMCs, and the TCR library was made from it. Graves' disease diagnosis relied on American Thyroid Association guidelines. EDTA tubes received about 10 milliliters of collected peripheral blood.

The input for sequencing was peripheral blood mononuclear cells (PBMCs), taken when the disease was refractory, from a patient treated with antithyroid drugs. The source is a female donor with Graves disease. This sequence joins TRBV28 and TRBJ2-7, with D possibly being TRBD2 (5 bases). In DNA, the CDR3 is TGCGCCAGCAGCCCACTTGGGAGCGGCTACGAGCAGTACTTC. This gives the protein CASSPLGSGYEQYF.